Below, 19 T cell receptor beta chains from the same sample are listed, as sequenced in a study of cytomegalovirus exposure and HLA in healthy donors. The PCR made use of 60 Vbeta and 13 Jbeta primers. The method was immunoSEQ multiplex PCR; TCRdb's version includes in-frame clones alone and lacks a portion of them. The profile shows about 59,000 clones, around 83% of them singletons. The specimen was PBMCs. All receptors derive from a human donor in good health.

The gene calls are TRBV21-1 and TRBJ1-1; the tabulated D call, TRBD1, remains unverified against the DNA. TRBV21-1 is a recognized pseudogene. The CDR3 contains 15 residues. CDR3 nucleotide sequence: TGTGCCAAGGGGACAGTTCCCCCCATGAACACTGAAGCTTTCTTT. It translates to CAKGTVPPMNTEAFF.

The count of this clone is one. The chain joins TRBV11-2 to TRBJ2-1, with 8 bases aligning to TRBD2. The length of the CDR3 is 16 residues. Trimming cost V 5 bases and J 5 bases; bases outside gene matches: 11. Germline V gene sequence: CDR1 SGHAT, CDR2 FQNNGV. The CDR3 here is CASSPFWTSIDNEQFF. In nucleotides, the CDR3 is TGTGCCAGCAGCCCCTTTTGGACTAGCATCGACAATGAGCAGTTCTTC.

This clone was seen a handful of times. The chain has TRBV6-5 and TRBJ2-3; no clear D gene. This CDR3 is 13 amino acids long. The V gene's germline CDR1 is MNHEY and CDR2 SVGAGI. Trimming shortened V by 2 bases and J by 2 bases, and 5 bases separated the two germline ends. CDR3 protein: CASSYQVTDTQYF. The CDR3 DNA sequence: TGTGCCAGCAGTTACCAGGTCACAGATACGCAGTATTTT.

This chain links TRBV30 with TRBJ1-3; D unclear. The CDR3 contains 16 residues. The V gene's germline CDR1 is GTSNPN and CDR2 SVGIG (reference sequence). Trimming shortened V by 0 bases and J by 0 bases, and 12 bases separated the two germline ends. The CDR3 loop reads CAWSVRRQLSGNTIYF. Here the CDR3 DNA reads TGTGCCTGGAGTGTACGCAGGCAGCTCTCTGGAAACACCATATATTTT.

This chain connects TRBV7-3 to TRBJ2-2; 8 nucleotides line up with TRBD2. Trimming cost V 5 bases and J 4 bases; bases outside gene matches: 3. Germline CDR1 and CDR2: SGHTA and FQGTGA. This CDR3 is 14 amino acids long. CDR3 in DNA: TGTGCCAGCAGCAACGGGGGGGCCACCGGGGAGCTGTTTTTT. Translating gives CASSNGGATGELFF.

The rearrangement joins TRBV4-1 to TRBJ1-5; D is unresolved. CDR3 size: 13 residues. Trimming left V 1 base short and J 4 bases short, with 5 bases between. Germline loops: CDR1 MGHRA, CDR2 YSYEKL. CDR3 loop: CASSQAGNQPQHF. CDR3 DNA: TGCGCCAGCAGCCAAGCAGGTAATCAGCCCCAGCATTTT.

V and J are TRBV9 and TRBJ2-7, with 7 positions matching TRBD2. This CDR3 comprises 14 residues. J was trimmed by 6 bases and V by 3 bases; bases with no gene match: 9. Germline loops: CDR1 SGDLS, CDR2 YYNGEE. Here the CDR3 DNA reads TGTGCCAGCAGCGGACTAGCCCGCCATATCGAGCAGTACTTC. This encodes CASSGLARHIEQYF.

The chain links TRBV19 to TRBJ2-4; 10 bases line up with TRBD2. Germline V CDR1 and CDR2: LNHDA, SQIVND (reference sequence). With 6 bases clipped from V and 8 bases from J, the junction kept 7 bases outside the gene matches. The CDR3 covers 14 residues. CDR3 residues: CASRTSGEVYIQYF. The CDR3 DNA is TGTGCCAGTAGAACTAGCGGGGAGGTCTACATTCAGTACTTC.

Turning to this clone: This sample also contains other DNA sequences that code for the same CDR3. The rearrangement joins TRBV9 to TRBJ2-1; maybe TRBD2 (5 bases). Germline V gene lookup returns CDR1 SGDLS and CDR2 YYNGEE. The CDR3 runs to 12 residues. V was shortened by 2 bases and J by 8 bases, with 8 bases between the two germline ends. The CDR3 sequence is CASSVRGDEQFF. DNA of the CDR3: TGTGCCAGCAGCGTCCGGGGTGATGAGCAGTTCTTC. The variable domain in full, completed from reference TRBV9 and TRBJ2-1, reads DSGVTQTPKHLITATGQRVTLRCSPRSGDLSVYWYQQSLDQGLQFLIQYYNGEERAKGNILERFSAQQFPDLHSELNLSSLELGDSALYFCASSVRGDEQFFGPGTRLTVL.

The chain links TRBV7-2 to TRBJ1-2; TRBD1 matches 9 bases. Trimming cost V 5 bases and J 4 bases; bases outside gene matches: 8. Germline V gene data show CDR1 as SGHTA and CDR2 as FQGNSA. This CDR3 spans 15 amino acids. The CDR3 DNA sequence: TGTGCCAGCAGCCTCGGGACAGGGATTGGCTATGGCTACACCTTC. Translated: CASSLGTGIGYGYTF.

This chain joins TRBV6-5 and TRBJ2-7; 9 nucleotides align to TRBD1. The V and J ends lost 0 bases and 3 bases, in that order; junction bases with no gene match: 3. Germline V gene sequence: CDR1 MNHEY, CDR2 SVGAGI. This CDR3 is built from 15 residues. Here the CDR3 DNA reads TGTGCCAGCAGTTACTCACAGGGGGCGGTCTACGAGCAGTACTTC. Translation gives CASSYSQGAVYEQYF.

J is TRBJ2-7 and V is TRBV7-9; 10 bases align to TRBD2. CDR3 size: 15 residues. V was clipped by 2 bases and J by 2 bases; unmatched bases: 3. From germline, CDR1 is SEHNR and CDR2 FQNEAQ (reference sequence). For the CDR3, the DNA is TGTGCCAGCAGCTTATCAGCGGGAGGGCCCTACGAGCAGTACTTC. It yields the protein CASSLSAGGPYEQYF.

The J gene is TRBJ2-7, the V gene TRBV11-2, with TRBD2 matching over 8 bases. V was clipped by 6 bases and J by 5 bases; unmatched bases: 12. CDR1 is SGHAT, CDR2 FQNNGV, per germline. The CDR3 covers 15 residues. For the CDR3, the DNA is TGTGCCAGCAGTTGGGCAGCGGGAGCTATTCACGAGCAGTACTTC. It specifies CASSWAAGAIHEQYF.

The chain couples TRBV9 to TRBJ2-7, with TRBD2 matching over 9 bases. Germline V CDR1 and CDR2: SGDLS, YYNGEE. The CDR3 contains 15 residues. The ends lost 0 bases at V and 6 bases at J; junction bases unmatched: 7. The CDR3 nucleotides read TGTGCCAGCAGCGTAGCCGCGGGAGGGGATTGCGAGCAGTACTTC. It yields the protein CASSVAAGGDCEQYF. Based on the CDR3 plus reference TRBV9 and TRBJ2-7, the full variable domain is DSGVTQTPKHLITATGQRVTLRCSPRSGDLSVYWYQQSLDQGLQFLIQYYNGEERAKGNILERFSAQQFPDLHSELNLSSLELGDSALYFCASSVAAGGDCEQYFGPGTRLTVT.

This clone has only one observation. The CDR3 DNA sequence: TGTGCCAGCTCTCCTGGGGGACAGGGGGCCGGTCAGCCCCAGCATTTT. This gives the protein CASSPGGQGAGQPQHF. The chain employs TRBV7-8 and TRBJ1-5; 12 bases fit TRBD1. J lost 6 bases, V lost 8 bases, and 11 bases had no gene match. Germline V gene lookup returns CDR1 SGHVS and CDR2 FQNEAQ. This CDR3 contains 16 residues. Variable domain in full (rest from reference TRBV7-8 and TRBJ1-5): GAGVSQSPRYKVAKRGQDVALRCDPISGHVSLFWYQQALGQGPEFLTYFQNEAQLDKSGLPSDRFFAERPEGSVSTLKIQRTQQEDSAVYLCASSPGGQGAGQPQHFGDGTRLSIL.

A single count supports this clone. The chain employs TRBV10-2 and TRBJ2-7, with TRBD2 identical over 9 bases. The CDR3 runs 14 residues. Germline CDR1 and CDR2: WSHSY and SAAADI. V shed 8 bases and J 3 bases; nucleotides not matched to a gene: 8. CDR3 sequence (DNA): TGCGCCAGCCAGAATGGACTAGCGCTCTACGAGCAGTACTTC. Encoded protein: CASQNGLALYEQYF.

Worth noting for this clone: The same CDR3 arises from other DNA sequences in this sample as well. The chain has TRBV30 and TRBJ1-1; 9 bases align to TRBD1. This CDR3 comprises 15 residues. CDR1 is GTSNPN and CDR2 is SVGIG in the germline V gene (reference sequence). The junction had 5 bases not matched to a gene; V was cut back by 2 bases and J by 1 base. The CDR3 nucleotides are TGTGCCTGGAGTCATACGGGACAGGGGAACACTGAAGCTTTCTTT. Translated, it gives CAWSHTGQGNTEAFF. Variable domain in full (rest from reference TRBV30 and TRBJ1-1): SQTIHQWPATLVQPVGSPLSLECTVEGTSNPNLYWYRQAAGRGLQLLFYSVGIGQISSEVPQNLSASRPQDRQFILSSKKLLLSDSGFYLCAWSHTGQGNTEAFFGQGTRLTVV.

The table lists this clone with a few counts. The gene calls are TRBV7-9 and TRBJ2-2, with D possibly matching TRBD2 (6 bases). Germline V CDR1 and CDR2: SEHNR, FQNEAQ (reference sequence). The CDR3 sequence is 15 residues long. Trimming took 1 base from V and 3 from J, leaving 9 bases between them. The CDR3 DNA sequence: TGTGCCAGCAGCTTAGGCGGGGTGGACACCGGGGAGCTGTTTTTT. Its translation: CASSLGGVDTGELFF.

This chain links TRBV6-5 with TRBJ2-3; D gene uncertain. CDR3 size: 14 residues. Germline V lookup: CDR1 MNHEY, CDR2 SVGAGI. Trimming took 5 bases from V and 1 from J, leaving 10 bases between them. CDR3 in DNA: TGTGCCAGCAGTCGCGATATAGGCACAGATACGCAGTATTTT. Amino acids: CASSRDIGTDTQYF.